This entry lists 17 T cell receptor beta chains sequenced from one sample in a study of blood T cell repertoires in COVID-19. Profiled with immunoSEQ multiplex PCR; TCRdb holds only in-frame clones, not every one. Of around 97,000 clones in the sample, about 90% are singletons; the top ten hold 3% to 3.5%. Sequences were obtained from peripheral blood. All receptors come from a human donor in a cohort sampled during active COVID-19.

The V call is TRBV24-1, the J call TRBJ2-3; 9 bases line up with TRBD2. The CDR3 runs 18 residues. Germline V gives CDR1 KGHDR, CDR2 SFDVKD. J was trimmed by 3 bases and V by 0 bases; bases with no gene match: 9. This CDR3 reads CATSDLKAGGRGTDTQYF. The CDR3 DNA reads TGTGCCACCAGTGATTTGAAGGCGGGGGGGCGTGGGACAGATACGCAGTATTTT.

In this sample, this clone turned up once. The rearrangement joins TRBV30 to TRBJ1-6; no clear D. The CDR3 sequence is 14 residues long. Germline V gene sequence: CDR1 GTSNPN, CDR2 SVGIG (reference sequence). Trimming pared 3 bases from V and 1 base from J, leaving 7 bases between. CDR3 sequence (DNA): TGTGCCTGGAGGAGGCAGTCCTATAATTCACCCCTCCACTTT. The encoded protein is CAWRRQSYNSPLHF.

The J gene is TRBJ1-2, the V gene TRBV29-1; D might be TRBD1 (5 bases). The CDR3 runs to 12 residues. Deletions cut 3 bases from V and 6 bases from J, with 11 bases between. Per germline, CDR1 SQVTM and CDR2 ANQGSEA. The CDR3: CSVDRAVHGYTF. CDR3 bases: TGCAGCGTTGACAGGGCGGTTCATGGCTACACCTTC. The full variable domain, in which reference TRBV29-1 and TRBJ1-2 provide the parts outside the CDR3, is SAVISQKPSRDICQRGTSLTIQCQVDSQVTMMFWYRQQPGQSLTLIATANQGSEATYESGFVIDKFPISRPNLTFSTLTVSNMSPEDSSIYLCSVDRAVHGYTFGSGTRLTVV.

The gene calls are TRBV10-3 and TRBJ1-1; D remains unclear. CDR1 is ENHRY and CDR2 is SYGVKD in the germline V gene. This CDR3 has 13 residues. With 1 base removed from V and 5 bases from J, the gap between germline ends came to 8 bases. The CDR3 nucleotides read TGTGCCATCAGTGAGTTGCGGGGTACTGAAGCTTTCTTT. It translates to CAISELRGTEAFF.

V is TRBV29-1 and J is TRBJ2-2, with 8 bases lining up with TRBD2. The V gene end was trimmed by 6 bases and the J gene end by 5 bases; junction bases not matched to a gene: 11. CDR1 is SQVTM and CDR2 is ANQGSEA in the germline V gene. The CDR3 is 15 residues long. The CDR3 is CSVSSGSVGTGELFF. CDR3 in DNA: TGCAGCGTATCCAGCGGGAGTGTGGGGACCGGGGAGCTGTTTTTT.

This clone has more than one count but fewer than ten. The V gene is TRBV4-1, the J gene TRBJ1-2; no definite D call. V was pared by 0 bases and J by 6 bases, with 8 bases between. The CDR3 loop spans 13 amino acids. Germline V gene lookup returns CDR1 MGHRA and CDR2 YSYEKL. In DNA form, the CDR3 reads TGCGCCAGCAGCCAAGATCGGAGGGATGGCTACACCTTC. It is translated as CASSQDRRDGYTF.

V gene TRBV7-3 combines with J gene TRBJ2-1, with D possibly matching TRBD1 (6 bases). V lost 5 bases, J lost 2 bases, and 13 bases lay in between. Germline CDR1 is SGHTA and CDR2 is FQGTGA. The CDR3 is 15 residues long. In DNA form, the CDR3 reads TGTGCCAGCAGCCGCGACAGGTTCACCTACAATGAGCAGTTCTTC. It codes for CASSRDRFTYNEQFF.

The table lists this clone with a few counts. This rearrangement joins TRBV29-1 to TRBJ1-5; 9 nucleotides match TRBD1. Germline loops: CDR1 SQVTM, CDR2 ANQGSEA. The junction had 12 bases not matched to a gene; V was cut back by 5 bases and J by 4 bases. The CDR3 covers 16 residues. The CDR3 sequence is CSVTGQGGRGNQPQHF. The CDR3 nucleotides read TGCAGCGTTACGGGACAGGGAGGGAGGGGGAATCAGCCCCAGCATTTT.

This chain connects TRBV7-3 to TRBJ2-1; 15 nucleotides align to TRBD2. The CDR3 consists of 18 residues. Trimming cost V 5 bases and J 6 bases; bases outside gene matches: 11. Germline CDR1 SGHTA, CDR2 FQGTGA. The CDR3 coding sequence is TGTGCCAGCAGCCCGGGTTCGGGACTAGCGGGGGGATCCAATGAGCAGTTCTTC. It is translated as CASSPGSGLAGGSNEQFF.

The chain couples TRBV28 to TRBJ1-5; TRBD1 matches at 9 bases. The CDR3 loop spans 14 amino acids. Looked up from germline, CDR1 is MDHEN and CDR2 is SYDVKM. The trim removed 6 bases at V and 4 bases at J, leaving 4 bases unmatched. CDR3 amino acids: CASREGQGNQPQHF. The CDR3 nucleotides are TGTGCCAGCAGGGAGGGACAGGGTAATCAGCCCCAGCATTTT. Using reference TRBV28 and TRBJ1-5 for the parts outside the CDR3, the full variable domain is DVKVTQSSRYLVKRTGEKVFLECVQDMDHENMFWYRQDPGLGLRLIYFSYDVKMKEKGDIPEGYSVSREKKERFSLILESASTNQTSMYLCASREGQGNQPQHFGDGTRLSIL.

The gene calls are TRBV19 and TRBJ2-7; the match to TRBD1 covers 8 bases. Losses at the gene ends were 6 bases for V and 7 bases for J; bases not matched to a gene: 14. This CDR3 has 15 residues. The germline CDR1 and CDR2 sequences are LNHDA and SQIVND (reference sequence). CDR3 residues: CASSLMGQAHREQYF. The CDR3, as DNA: TGTGCCAGTAGCTTAATGGGACAGGCGCATCGGGAGCAGTACTTC.

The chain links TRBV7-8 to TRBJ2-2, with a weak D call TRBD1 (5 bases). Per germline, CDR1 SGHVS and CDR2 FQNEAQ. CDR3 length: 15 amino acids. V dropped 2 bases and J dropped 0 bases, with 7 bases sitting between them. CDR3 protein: CASSLRGPNTGELFF. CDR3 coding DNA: TGTGCCAGCAGCTTAAGGGGCCCGAACACCGGGGAGCTGTTTTTT.

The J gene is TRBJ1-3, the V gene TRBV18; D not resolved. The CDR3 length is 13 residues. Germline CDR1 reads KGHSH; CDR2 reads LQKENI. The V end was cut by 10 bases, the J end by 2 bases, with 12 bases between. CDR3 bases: TGTGCCACCACAACAGTTCCTGGAAACACCATATATTTT. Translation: CATTTVPGNTIYF.

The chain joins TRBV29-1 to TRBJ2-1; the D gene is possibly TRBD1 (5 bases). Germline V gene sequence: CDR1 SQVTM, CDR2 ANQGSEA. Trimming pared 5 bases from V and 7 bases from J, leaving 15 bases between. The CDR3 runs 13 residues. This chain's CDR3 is CSVMLTDSNEQFF. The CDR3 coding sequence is TGCAGCGTTATGCTGACAGACTCGAATGAGCAGTTCTTC.

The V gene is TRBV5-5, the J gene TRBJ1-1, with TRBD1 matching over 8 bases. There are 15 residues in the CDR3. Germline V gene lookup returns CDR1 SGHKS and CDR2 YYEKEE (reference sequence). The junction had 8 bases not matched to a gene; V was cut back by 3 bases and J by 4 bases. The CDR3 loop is CASSSQDRVATEAFF. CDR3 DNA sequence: TGTGCCAGCAGCTCCCAGGACAGGGTGGCCACTGAAGCTTTCTTT.

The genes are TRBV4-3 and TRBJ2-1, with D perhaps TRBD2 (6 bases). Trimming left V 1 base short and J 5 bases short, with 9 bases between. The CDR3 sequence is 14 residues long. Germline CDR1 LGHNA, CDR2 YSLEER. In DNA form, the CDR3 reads TGCGCCAGCAGCCAAGGATGGACTAACAATGAGCAGTTCTTC. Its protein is CASSQGWTNNEQFF.

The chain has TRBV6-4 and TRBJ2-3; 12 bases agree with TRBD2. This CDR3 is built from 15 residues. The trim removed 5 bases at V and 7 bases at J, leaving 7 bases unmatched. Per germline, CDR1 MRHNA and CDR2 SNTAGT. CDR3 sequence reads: CASSLLAGGSNTQYF. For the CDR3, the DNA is TGTGCCAGCAGTTTACTAGCGGGAGGCTCAAATACGCAGTATTTT.